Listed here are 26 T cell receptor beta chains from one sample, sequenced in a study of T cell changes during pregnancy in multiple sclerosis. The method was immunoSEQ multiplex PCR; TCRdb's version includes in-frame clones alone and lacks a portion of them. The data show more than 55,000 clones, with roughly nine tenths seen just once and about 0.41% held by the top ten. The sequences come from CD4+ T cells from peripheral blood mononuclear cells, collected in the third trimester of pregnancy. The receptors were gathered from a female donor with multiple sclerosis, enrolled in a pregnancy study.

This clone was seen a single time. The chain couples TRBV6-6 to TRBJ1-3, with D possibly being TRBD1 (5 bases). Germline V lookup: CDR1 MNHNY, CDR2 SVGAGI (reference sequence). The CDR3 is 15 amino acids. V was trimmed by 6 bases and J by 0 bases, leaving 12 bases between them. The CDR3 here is CASRGLISSGNTIYF. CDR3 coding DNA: TGTGCCAGCAGGGGACTCATTAGCTCTGGAAACACCATATATTTT.

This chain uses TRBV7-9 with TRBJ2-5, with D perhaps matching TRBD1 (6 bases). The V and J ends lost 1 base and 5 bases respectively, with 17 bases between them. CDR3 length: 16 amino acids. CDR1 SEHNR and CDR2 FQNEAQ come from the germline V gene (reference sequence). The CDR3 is CASSLGMGAGGETQYF. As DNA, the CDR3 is TGTGCCAGCAGCTTAGGTATGGGGGCCGGTGGTGAGACCCAGTACTTC.

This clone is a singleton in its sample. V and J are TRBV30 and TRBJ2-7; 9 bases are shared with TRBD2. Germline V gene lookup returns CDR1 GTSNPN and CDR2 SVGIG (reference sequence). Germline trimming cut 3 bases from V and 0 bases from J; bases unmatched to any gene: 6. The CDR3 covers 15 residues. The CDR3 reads CAWRVSGGSSYEQYF. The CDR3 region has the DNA TGTGCCTGGAGAGTTAGCGGGGGTAGCTCCTACGAGCAGTACTTC.

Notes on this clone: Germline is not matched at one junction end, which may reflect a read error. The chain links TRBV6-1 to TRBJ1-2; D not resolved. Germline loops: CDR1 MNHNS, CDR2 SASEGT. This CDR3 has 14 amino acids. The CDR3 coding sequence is TGTGCCATCAGTGAGCCGGGAGGGTACTATGGCTACACCTTC. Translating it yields CAISEPGGYYGYTF.

In nucleotides, the CDR3 is TGCGCCAGCAGTTCCCAGGGGAGCTCCTATAATTCACCCCTCCACTTT. Translation: CASSSQGSSYNSPLHF. The gene calls are TRBV5-1 and TRBJ1-6; D is perhaps TRBD1 (6 bases). Germline-derived CDR1 and CDR2 are SGHRS and YFSETQ. V lost 5 bases to trimming and J lost 0 bases, with 12 bases between them. This CDR3 contains 16 residues.

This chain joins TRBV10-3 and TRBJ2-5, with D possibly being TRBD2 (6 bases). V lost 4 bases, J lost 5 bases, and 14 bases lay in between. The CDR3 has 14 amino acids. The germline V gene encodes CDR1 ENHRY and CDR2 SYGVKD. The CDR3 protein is CAISVAGSGETQYF. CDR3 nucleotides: TGTGCCATCAGTGTCGCGGGATCGGGGGAGACCCAGTACTTC.

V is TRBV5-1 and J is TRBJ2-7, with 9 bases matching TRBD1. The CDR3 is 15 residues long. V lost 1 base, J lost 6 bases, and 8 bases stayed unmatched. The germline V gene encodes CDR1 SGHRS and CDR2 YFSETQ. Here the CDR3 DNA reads TGCGCCAGCAGCTTGATTAGGGACAGGGTAGGCGAGCAGTACTTC. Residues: CASSLIRDRVGEQYF.

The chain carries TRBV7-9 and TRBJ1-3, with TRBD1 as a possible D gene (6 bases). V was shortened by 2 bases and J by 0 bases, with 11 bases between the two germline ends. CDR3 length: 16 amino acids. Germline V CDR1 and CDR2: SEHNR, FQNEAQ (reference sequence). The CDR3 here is CASSLRTGTSGNTIYF. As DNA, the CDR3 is TGTGCCAGCAGCTTAAGAACAGGGACCTCTGGAAACACCATATATTTT.

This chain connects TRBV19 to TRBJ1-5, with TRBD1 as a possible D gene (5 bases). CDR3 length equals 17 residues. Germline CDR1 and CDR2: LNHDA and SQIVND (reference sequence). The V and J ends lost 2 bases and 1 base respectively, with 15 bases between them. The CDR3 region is CASSIRRTPESNQPQHF. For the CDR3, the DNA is TGTGCCAGTAGTATACGTCGGACACCCGAAAGCAATCAGCCCCAGCATTTT.

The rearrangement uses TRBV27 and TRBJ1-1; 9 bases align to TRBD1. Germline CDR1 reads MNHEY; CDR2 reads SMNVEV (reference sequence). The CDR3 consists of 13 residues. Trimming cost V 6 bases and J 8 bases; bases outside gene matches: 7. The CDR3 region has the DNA TGTGCCAGCAGCTTTCACGGGACAGGGGAAGCTTTCTTT. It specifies CASSFHGTGEAFF.

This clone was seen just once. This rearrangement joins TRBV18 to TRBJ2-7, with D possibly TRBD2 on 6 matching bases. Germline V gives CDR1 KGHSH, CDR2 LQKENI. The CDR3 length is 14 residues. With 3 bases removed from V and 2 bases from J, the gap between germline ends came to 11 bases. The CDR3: CASSPSSVPYEQYF. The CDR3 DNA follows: TGTGCCAGCTCACCCTCTAGCGTGCCCTACGAGCAGTACTTC.

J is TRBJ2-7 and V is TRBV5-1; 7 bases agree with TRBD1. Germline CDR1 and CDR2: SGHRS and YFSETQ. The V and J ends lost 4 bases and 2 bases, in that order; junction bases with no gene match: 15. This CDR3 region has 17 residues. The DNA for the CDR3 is TGCGCCAGCAGCCTGTCCGGGACAACAGGGGAGACCTACGAGCAGTACTTC. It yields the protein CASSLSGTTGETYEQYF.

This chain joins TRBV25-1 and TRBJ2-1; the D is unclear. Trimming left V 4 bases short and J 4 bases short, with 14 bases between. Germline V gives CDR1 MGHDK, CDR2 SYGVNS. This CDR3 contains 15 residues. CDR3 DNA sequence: TGTGCCAGCAGTGGCTTAAACGCAACTTACAATGAGCAGTTCTTC. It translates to CASSGLNATYNEQFF.

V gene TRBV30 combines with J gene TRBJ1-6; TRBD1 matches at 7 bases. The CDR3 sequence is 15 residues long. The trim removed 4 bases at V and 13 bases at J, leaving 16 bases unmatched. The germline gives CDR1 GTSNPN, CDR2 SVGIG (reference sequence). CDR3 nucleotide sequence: TGTGCCTGGACCAACCCGGGACAGTACCCTGGGCCCCTCCACTTT. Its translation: CAWTNPGQYPGPLHF.

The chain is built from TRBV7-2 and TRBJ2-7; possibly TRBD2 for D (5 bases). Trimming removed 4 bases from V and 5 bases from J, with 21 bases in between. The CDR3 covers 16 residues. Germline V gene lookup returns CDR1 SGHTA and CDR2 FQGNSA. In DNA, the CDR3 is TGTGCCAGCAGCTCCCGGGGTGGGCCCCTCGGGCACGAGCAGTACTTC. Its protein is CASSSRGGPLGHEQYF.

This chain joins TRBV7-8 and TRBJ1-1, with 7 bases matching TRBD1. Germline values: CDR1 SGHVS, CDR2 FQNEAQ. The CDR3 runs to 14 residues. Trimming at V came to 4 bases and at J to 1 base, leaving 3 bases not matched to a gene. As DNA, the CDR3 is TGTGCCAGCAGCTCATGGACAGGGAACACTGAAGCTTTCTTT. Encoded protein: CASSSWTGNTEAFF.

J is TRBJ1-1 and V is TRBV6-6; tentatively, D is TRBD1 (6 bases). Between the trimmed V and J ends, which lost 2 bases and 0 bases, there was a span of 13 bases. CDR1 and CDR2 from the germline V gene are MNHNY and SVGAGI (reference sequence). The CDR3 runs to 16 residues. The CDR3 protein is CASSYVGGRMNTEAFF. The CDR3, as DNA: TGTGCCAGCAGTTACGTGGGGGGGCGGATGAACACTGAAGCTTTCTTT.

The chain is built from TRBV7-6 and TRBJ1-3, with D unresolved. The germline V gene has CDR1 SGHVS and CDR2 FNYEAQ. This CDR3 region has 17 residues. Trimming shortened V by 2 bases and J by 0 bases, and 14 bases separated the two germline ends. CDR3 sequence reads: CASSLYNGVRSGNTIYF. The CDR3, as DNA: TGTGCCAGCAGCTTATACAATGGAGTCCGCTCTGGAAACACCATATATTTT.

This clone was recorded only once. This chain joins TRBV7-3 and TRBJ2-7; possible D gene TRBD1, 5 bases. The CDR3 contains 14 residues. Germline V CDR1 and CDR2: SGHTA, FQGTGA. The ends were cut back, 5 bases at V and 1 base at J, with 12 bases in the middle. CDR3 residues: CASSPFRDSYEQYF. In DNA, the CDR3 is TGTGCCAGCAGCCCTTTCAGGGATTCCTACGAGCAGTACTTC.

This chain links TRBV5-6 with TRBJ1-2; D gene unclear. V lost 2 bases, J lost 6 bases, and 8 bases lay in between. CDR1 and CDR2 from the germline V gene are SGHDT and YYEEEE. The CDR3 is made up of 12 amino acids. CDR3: CASSLSDNGYTF. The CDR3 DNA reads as TGTGCCAGCAGCTTATCAGATAATGGCTACACCTTC.

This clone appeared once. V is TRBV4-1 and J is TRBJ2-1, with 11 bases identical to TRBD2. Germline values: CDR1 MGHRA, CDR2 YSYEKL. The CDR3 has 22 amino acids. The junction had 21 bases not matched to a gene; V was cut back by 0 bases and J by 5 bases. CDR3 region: CASSQDAIAVAGGGLGDNEQFF. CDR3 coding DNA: TGCGCCAGCAGCCAAGATGCCATAGCGGTAGCGGGAGGGGGGTTGGGGGACAATGAGCAGTTCTTC.

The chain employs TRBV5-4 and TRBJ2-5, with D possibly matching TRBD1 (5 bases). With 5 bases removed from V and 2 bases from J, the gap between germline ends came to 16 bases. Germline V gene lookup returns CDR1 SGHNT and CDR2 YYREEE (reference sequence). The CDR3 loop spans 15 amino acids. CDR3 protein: CASSRSRQNQETQYF. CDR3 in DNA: TGTGCCAGCAGTCGATCGCGACAGAATCAAGAGACCCAGTACTTC.

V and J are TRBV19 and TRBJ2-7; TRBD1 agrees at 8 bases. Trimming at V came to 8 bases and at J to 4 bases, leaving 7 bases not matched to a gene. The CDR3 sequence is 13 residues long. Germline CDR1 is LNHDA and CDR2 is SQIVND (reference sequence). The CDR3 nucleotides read TGTGCCAGTGGGGGACAGGCGGGATACGAGCAGTACTTC. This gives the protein CASGGQAGYEQYF.

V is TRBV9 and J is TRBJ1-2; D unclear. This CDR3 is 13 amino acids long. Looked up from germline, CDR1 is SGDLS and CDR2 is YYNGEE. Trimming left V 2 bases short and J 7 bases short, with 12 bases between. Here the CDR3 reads CASSVQSGSGYTF. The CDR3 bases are TGTGCCAGCAGCGTCCAGTCGGGGTCTGGCTACACCTTC.

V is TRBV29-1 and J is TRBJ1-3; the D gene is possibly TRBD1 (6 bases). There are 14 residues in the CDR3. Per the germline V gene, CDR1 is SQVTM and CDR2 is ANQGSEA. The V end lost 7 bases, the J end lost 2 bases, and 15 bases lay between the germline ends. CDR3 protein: CSAARQGTGNTIYF. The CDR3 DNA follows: TGCAGCGCTGCTCGCCAGGGGACTGGAAACACCATATATTTT.

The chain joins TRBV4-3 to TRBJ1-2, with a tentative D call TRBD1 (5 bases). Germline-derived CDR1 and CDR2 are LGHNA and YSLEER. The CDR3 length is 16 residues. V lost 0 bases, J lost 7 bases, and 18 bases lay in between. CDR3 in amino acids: CASSQDSDWAGGGYTF. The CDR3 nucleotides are TGCGCCAGCAGCCAAGATTCGGACTGGGCCGGGGGTGGCTACACCTTC.